Shown below are 9 T cell receptor beta chains from a single sample sequenced in a study of T cells in Graves' hyperthyroidism and ophthalmopathy. TCR beta CDR3 region amplification was performed from RNA transcripts. The primer set for the first-round RT-PCR of the TCR CDR3 was HTBI. TCRdb used MiXCR to reprocess the multiplex PCR reads, holding one entry per CDR3 protein. Here the sample spans around 200,000 distinct CDR3 sequences, 15% to 20% being singletons. Sequenced: blood. Receptors originate from a man aged 40-49 years with Graves' hyperthyroidism.

This clonotype was seen many times. V and J are TRBV11-2 and TRBJ1-4; D remains ambiguous. CDR3 size: 11 residues. V gave up 5 bases and J gave up 5 bases, with 3 bases separating them. Germline CDR1 and CDR2: SGHAT and FQNNGV. The CDR3 loop reads CASSLNEKLFF. The CDR3 DNA follows: TGTGCCAGCAGCCTCAATGAAAAACTGTTTTTT.

Ten or more counts support this clonotype. The J gene is TRBJ1-5, the V gene TRBV6-1; 8 bases are a match to TRBD1. CDR1 MNHNS and CDR2 SASEGT come from the germline V gene. The junction had 10 bases not matched to a gene; V was cut back by 5 bases and J by 1 base. CDR3 length: 17 amino acids. CDR3 coding DNA: TGTGCCAGCAGTCCTCACAGGGGGGACCGGAGCAATCAGCCCCAGCATTTT. Encoded protein: CASSPHRGDRSNQPQHF.

This clonotype was observed at least ten times. The rearrangement joins TRBV5-1 to TRBJ2-7, with TRBD1 identical over 8 bases. The V gene end was trimmed by 2 bases and the J gene end by 0 bases; junction bases not matched to a gene: 4. CDR1 SGHRS and CDR2 YFSETQ come from the germline V gene. This CDR3 is built from 15 residues. The CDR3 region is CASSFGTGVSYEQYF. The CDR3 DNA follows: TGCGCCAGCAGCTTCGGGACAGGTGTCTCCTACGAGCAGTACTTC.

The sample holds a few counts of this clonotype. This chain uses TRBV20-1 with TRBJ2-5; 10 bases match TRBD1. This CDR3 is built from 14 residues. CDR1 and CDR2 from the germline V gene are DFQATT and SNEGSKA (reference sequence). The junction had 5 bases not matched to a gene; V was cut back by 2 bases and J by 5 bases. The CDR3 region has the DNA TGCAGTGCTAGATCGACAGGGGGCGGGGAGACCCAGTACTTC. It codes for CSARSTGGGETQYF.

V is TRBV13 and J is TRBJ2-7; the D gene is possibly TRBD1 (5 bases). Germline CDR1 and CDR2: PRHDT and FYEKMQ (reference sequence). The CDR3 totals 13 residues. V was trimmed by 5 bases and J by 4 bases, leaving 12 bases between them. CDR3 in DNA: TGTGCCAGCAGCGTGACAGCCGATTACGAGCAGTACTTC. Residues: CASSVTADYEQYF.

The chain links TRBV4-1 to TRBJ2-1; TRBD2 matches 8 bases. This CDR3 contains 17 residues. V lost 2 bases and J lost 7; bases outside the gene matches: 13. Germline CDR1 MGHRA, CDR2 YSYEKL. CDR3 in DNA: TGCGCCAGCAGCCAAAACCGACTAGCGCTCGTCGGGAATGAGCAGTTCTTC. Translating gives CASSQNRLALVGNEQFF.

This clonotype has ten or more counts. The chain employs TRBV7-8 and TRBJ2-3; D is uncertain. The V and J ends lost 5 bases and 0 bases respectively, with 9 bases between them. The length of the CDR3 is 14 residues. CDR1 is SGHVS and CDR2 is FQNEAQ in the germline V gene. This CDR3 is CASSPFASTDTQYF. CDR3 in DNA: TGTGCCAGCAGCCCCTTTGCTAGCACAGATACGCAGTATTTT. Combining the CDR3 with reference TRBV7-8 and TRBJ2-3 gives the whole variable domain GAGVSQSPRYKVAKRGQDVALRCDPISGHVSLFWYQQALGQGPEFLTYFQNEAQLDKSGLPSDRFFAERPEGSVSTLKIQRTQQEDSAVYLCASSPFASTDTQYFGPGTRLTVL.

This clonotype was recorded a few times. The chain carries TRBV6-2 or TRBV6-3 and TRBJ1-5; no clear D. Germline V gives CDR1 MNHEY, CDR2 SVGEGT. The CDR3 covers 16 residues. Trimming removed 0 bases from V and 6 bases from J, with 15 bases in between. CDR3: CASSYSIGRSTQPQHF. CDR3 nucleotide sequence: TGTGCCAGCAGTTACTCGATTGGGCGGTCGACTCAGCCCCAGCATTTT.

This clonotype was recorded many times. The chain has TRBV20-1 and TRBJ1-2, with 12 nucleotides matching TRBD1. From germline, CDR1 is DFQATT and CDR2 SNEGSKA (reference sequence). This CDR3 is built from 14 residues. Germline trimming cut 5 bases from V and 6 bases from J; bases unmatched to any gene: 7. The chain's CDR3 is CSAQGGTGGHGYTF. In DNA, the CDR3 is TGCAGTGCTCAAGGGGGGACAGGGGGCCATGGCTACACCTTC.